Listed here are 2 T cell receptor beta chains from one sample, sequenced in a study of T cell changes during pregnancy in multiple sclerosis. Assay used: immunoSEQ multiplex PCR; TCRdb lists only in-frame clones, some missing. Seen here are fewer than 50,000 clones, roughly 95% observed once, and the top ten hold roughly 0.32%. Sample: CD4+ T cells from peripheral blood mononuclear cells, taken in the third trimester of pregnancy. The receptor source for this set is a female donor with multiple sclerosis, enrolled in a pregnancy study.

The chain links TRBV5-8 to TRBJ2-5, with 8 nucleotides matching TRBD1. This CDR3 is built from 16 residues. Germline V gives CDR1 SGHTS, CDR2 YDEGEE. V was clipped by 4 bases and J by 2 bases; unmatched bases: 10. The CDR3 region has the DNA TGTGCCAGCAGCCAAGCGTATGGGACAGGACAAGAGACCCAGTACTTC. Translation gives CASSQAYGTGQETQYF.

The chain uses TRBV5-5 and TRBJ1-5, with D unclear. Germline V gene data show CDR1 as SGHKS and CDR2 as YYEKEE (reference sequence). Between the trimmed V and J ends, which lost 4 bases and 7 bases, there was a span of 15 bases. The CDR3 runs 14 residues. For the CDR3, the DNA is TGTGCCAGCAGCGTAGTCCCGCTGGGCCAGCCCCAGCATTTT. Translating it yields CASSVVPLGQPQHF.